One sample yielded the 3 T cell receptor beta chains listed below, sequenced in a study of blood T cell repertoires in COVID-19. The method was immunoSEQ multiplex PCR; TCRdb's version includes in-frame clones alone and lacks a portion of them. Of some 200,000 clones in the sample, 84% were seen once. The sample was peripheral blood. The receptor set was obtained from a young man with active or convalescent COVID-19.

CDR3 nucleotides: TGTGCCAGCAGTGCCGGGGACACTGAAGCTTTCTTT. Translated: CASSAGDTEAFF. The rearrangement joins TRBV28 to TRBJ1-1, with D unresolved. The germline V gene encodes CDR1 MDHEN and CDR2 SYDVKM. CDR3 length: 12 residues. The V gene lost 5 bases and the J gene lost 3 bases, with 7 bases spanning the gap.

The chain recombines TRBV9 with TRBJ1-2; D uncertain. Trimming stripped 0 bases from V and 5 bases from J, with 14 bases between. CDR3 length: 15 amino acids. CDR1 is SGDLS, CDR2 YYNGEE, per germline. CDR3 amino acids: CASSVGGEEGYGYTF. The CDR3 DNA sequence: TGTGCCAGCAGCGTAGGTGGGGAAGAGGGATATGGCTACACCTTC.

The chain is built from TRBV7-2 and TRBJ1-5; D ambiguous. Germline-derived CDR1 and CDR2 are SGHTA and FQGNSA. The CDR3 loop spans 12 amino acids. The V end was cut by 7 bases, the J end by 3 bases, with 7 bases between. The CDR3 sequence is CASTRDNQPQHF. CDR3 sequence (DNA): TGTGCCAGCACCCGCGACAATCAGCCCCAGCATTTT. The full variable domain, with the rest looked up from reference TRBV7-2 and TRBJ1-5, is GAGVSQSPSNKVTEKGKDVELRCDPISGHTALYWYRQSLGQGLEFLIYFQGNSAPDKSGLPSDRFSAERTGGSVSTLTIQRTQQEDSAVYLCASTRDNQPQHFGDGTRLSIL.